Listed below are T cell receptor beta chains from one sample, sequenced in a study of blood T cell repertoires in COVID-19. Profiling relied on immunoSEQ multiplex PCR, and the TCRdb table lists in-frame clones only, not all of them. Among about 120,000 clones listed, 90% were seen once. The specimen was peripheral blood. Receptor source: a man between 50 and 59 years old with active COVID-19. Both conserved end residues are part of each CDR3. A D gene is named only where the DNA matches it firmly. Clone size is shown for a subset of rows, as once, few, many or a class of expanded clone.

few,TRBJ1-1,TRBV29-1,TRBD1,CSVEAGRQGRTEAFF,TGCAGCGTTGAGGCCGGGCGACAGGGGAGGACTGAAGCTTTCTTT
NA,TRBJ1-1,TRBV5-1,NA,CASSLGGDEAFF,TGCGCCAGCAGCTTGGGCGGGGATGAAGCTTTCTTT
NA,TRBJ2-5,TRBV18,TRBD2,CASSPRGLAGGPVAQYF,TGTGCCAGCTCACCAAGGGGACTAGCGGGAGGGCCTGTGGCCCAGTACTTC
NA,TRBJ2-3,TRBV12-3/TRBV12-4,NA,CASSFQDTQYF,TGTGCCAGCAGTTTTCAGGATACGCAGTATTTT
NA,TRBJ1-2,TRBV12-3/TRBV12-4,TRBD1,CASSRTGIYGYTF,TGTGCCAGCAGCCGGACAGGGATCTATGGCTACACCTTC
NA,TRBJ1-1,TRBV25-1,NA,CASRAAGKNTEAFF,TGTGCCAGCAGGGCCGCAGGCAAGAACACTGAAGCTTTCTTT
NA,TRBJ1-5,TRBV2,TRBD1,CASSRTGYSNQPQHF,TGTGCCAGCAGTAGGACAGGTTATAGCAATCAGCCCCAGCATTTT
NA,TRBJ2-4,TRBV19,TRBD2,CASSIPTRGVSGFVYF,TGTGCCAGTAGTATACCCACCCGGGGGGTCAGTGGGTTTGTGTACTTC
NA,TRBJ2-2,TRBV24-1,TRBD1,CATSDSRDRVIGTGELFF,TGTGCCACCAGTGATTCCCGGGACAGGGTGATAGGTACCGGGGAGCTGTTTTTT
NA,TRBJ2-1,TRBV19,NA,CASSPQELVSNEQFF,TGTGCCAGTAGTCCCCAGGAACTAGTATCCAATGAGCAGTTCTTC
NA,TRBJ2-1,TRBV7-7,TRBD2,CASSPGLAGGSEQFF,TGTGCCAGCAGCCCGGGGTTAGCGGGAGGCAGTGAGCAGTTCTTC
NA,TRBJ2-1,TRBV30,NA,CAWIGGPYNEQFF,TGTGCCTGGATCGGGGGACCCTACAATGAGCAGTTCTTC
NA,TRBJ2-1,TRBV7-9,NA,CASTIGGSEQFF,TGTGCCAGCACCATTGGAGGCTCTGAGCAGTTCTTC
NA,TRBJ1-1,TRBV6-5,NA,CASMQGSSEAFF,TGTGCCAGCATGCAGGGTTCGTCGGAAGCTTTCTTT
NA,TRBJ1-1,TRBV5-1,NA,CASSFFRSNTEAFF,TGCGCCAGCAGCTTTTTTAGATCGAACACTGAAGCTTTCTTT
NA,TRBJ1-5,TRBV28,TRBD1,CASSPPTGGTSNQPQHF,TGTGCCAGCAGCCCCCCCACAGGGGGCACAAGCAATCAGCCCCAGCATTTT
NA,TRBJ1-6,TRBV9,NA,CASSQGGLQNSPLHF,TGTGCCAGCAGTCAAGGCGGCCTCCAGAATTCACCCCTCCACTTT
once,TRBJ1-5,TRBV2,NA,CASSAQLTSNQPQHF,TGTGCCAGCAGTGCCCAACTAACTAGCAATCAGCCCCAGCATTTT
once,TRBJ2-1,TRBV12-5,TRBD1,CASSQGVTYNEQFF,TGTGCTAGTTCTCAGGGGGTAACCTACAATGAGCAGTTCTTC
NA,TRBJ2-1,TRBV7-2,NA,CASSLGVSSYNEQFF,TGTGCCAGCAGCTTAGGAGTTAGCTCCTACAATGAGCAGTTCTTC
NA,TRBJ2-3,TRBV7-3,NA,CASSLNPPGSTDTQYF,TGTGCCAGCAGCTTAAACCCCCCAGGAAGCACAGATACGCAGTATTTT
NA,TRBJ2-1,TRBV18,TRBD2,CASSPEIVASGRNEQFF,TGTGCCAGCTCACCAGAAATTGTGGCTAGCGGGCGAAATGAGCAGTTCTTC
once,TRBJ2-1,TRBV11-3,TRBD2,CASSLVASGSSYNEQFF,TGTGCCAGCAGCTTAGTGGCTAGCGGGAGCTCCTACAATGAGCAGTTCTTC
NA,TRBJ2-5,TRBV14,NA,CASSSGQLEETQYF,TGTGCCAGCAGCTCAGGACAGCTCGAGGAGACCCAGTACTTC
NA,TRBJ2-3,TRBV24-1,TRBD2,CATSDLERDVDTQYF,TGTGCCACCAGTGATTTGGAGCGGGACGTAGATACGCAGTATTTT
NA,TRBJ1-1,TRBV10-2,NA,CASSATGLNTEAFF,TGCGCCAGCAGTGCTACAGGGTTGAACACTGAAGCTTTCTTT
NA,TRBJ1-1,TRBV7-9,TRBD1,CASSLRQGAGAEAFF,TGTGCCAGCAGCTTAAGACAGGGGGCGGGCGCTGAAGCTTTCTTT
NA,TRBJ1-2,TRBV2,TRBD1,CASRRTGNYGYTF,TGTGCCAGCAGGCGGACAGGGAACTATGGCTACACCTTC
NA,TRBJ2-2,TRBV24-1,TRBD2,CATSDLQGTSRTGELFF,TGTGCCACCAGTGATTTGCAAGGGACTAGCCGTACCGGGGAGCTGTTTTTT